The 31 T cell receptor beta chains presented below share a single source sample, sequenced in a study of blood T cell repertoires in COVID-19. TCRdb's table, derived via immunoSEQ multiplex PCR, lists solely in-frame clones and lacks some. The sample comprises about 400,000 clones, approximately 89% of which are singletons, and 1.5% to 2% rests with the top ten. The sample taken for sequencing was PBMCs or T cells enriched from blood (not recorded which). The receptor source for this set is a woman aged 25 to 45 who had recovered from COVID-19.

The chain couples TRBV5-8 to TRBJ2-7; TRBD1 matches at 9 bases. The germline V gene has CDR1 SGHTS and CDR2 YDEGEE. This CDR3 comprises 16 residues. J lost 1 base, V lost 4 bases, and 9 bases had no gene match. This CDR3 is CASSPIGQGPSYEQYF. CDR3 nucleotide sequence: TGTGCCAGCAGCCCAATAGGACAGGGGCCATCCTACGAGCAGTACTTC. Filled out from reference TRBV5-8 and TRBJ2-7, the complete variable domain reads EAGVTQSPTHLIKTRGQQATLRCSPISGHTSVYWYQQALGLGLQFLLWYDEGEERNRGNFPPRFSGRQFPNYSSELNVNALELEDSALYLCASSPIGQGPSYEQYFGPGTRLTVT.

The chain carries TRBV19 and TRBJ2-5; 8 nucleotides match TRBD2. V dropped 3 bases and J dropped 4; count of bases not matched to a gene: 10. This CDR3 has 16 amino acids. The V gene's germline CDR1 is LNHDA and CDR2 SQIVND (reference sequence). CDR3 sequence (DNA): TGTGCCAGTAGTATGGTCCCAGCGGGAGATCTAGAGACCCAGTACTTC. It translates to CASSMVPAGDLETQYF.

The chain carries TRBV12-5 and TRBJ1-2; no clear D gene. Germline-derived CDR1 and CDR2 are LGHNT and FRNRAP. The CDR3 is 14 amino acids. Trimming removed 5 bases from V and 0 bases from J, with 10 bases in between. The CDR3 DNA sequence: TGTGCTAGTGGTCCCCGGAGGACTAACTATGGCTACACCTTC. The encoded protein is CASGPRRTNYGYTF.

The V and J genes are TRBV7-8 and TRBJ2-3; TRBD1 might be the D (6 bases). V was pared by 5 bases and J by 2 bases, with 14 bases between. Germline V gene data show CDR1 as SGHVS and CDR2 as FQNEAQ. This CDR3 has 15 residues. The chain's CDR3 is CASSVTGHYTDTQYF. In nucleotides, the CDR3 is TGTGCCAGCAGCGTAACGGGACACTACACAGATACGCAGTATTTT.

This chain joins TRBV21-1 and TRBJ1-1; TRBD1 reflects the table's D call only, with no check against the DNA. TRBV21-1 is flagged as a pseudogene. The CDR3 has 14 residues. The CDR3 is CASSKAGPDTEAFF. In nucleotides, the CDR3 is TGTGCCAGCAGCAAAGCGGGGCCCGACACTGAAGCTTTCTTT.

The chain is built from TRBV7-3 and TRBJ2-1, with unresolved D. The CDR3 totals 14 residues. CDR1 and CDR2 from the germline V gene are SGHTA and FQGTGA. The V end was cut by 2 bases, the J end by 7 bases, with 12 bases between. CDR3 nucleotides: TGTGCCAGCAGCTTATATCGAGGCGGTAATGAGCAGTTCTTC. As protein: CASSLYRGGNEQFF.

This clone was seen a single time. The chain links TRBV7-2 to TRBJ2-1, with 10 bases fitting TRBD2. The J segment lost 2 bases and the V segment lost 3 bases, leaving 7 bases of the junction unmatched. Germline loops: CDR1 SGHTA, CDR2 FQGNSA. The CDR3 loop spans 17 amino acids. The DNA for the CDR3 is TGTGCCAGCAGCTTCAGCGGGGGGGCAGGGGCCTACAATGAGCAGTTCTTC. Its protein product is CASSFSGGAGAYNEQFF.

This clone appeared a single time. The chain uses TRBV18 and TRBJ1-5; 7 bases are shared with TRBD1. CDR3 size: 14 residues. J lost 4 bases, V lost 3 bases, and 3 bases had no gene match. CDR1 is KGHSH, CDR2 LQKENI, per germline. The CDR3 DNA is TGTGCCAGCTCACCGACAGGGCGTAATCAGCCCCAGCATTTT. Its protein product is CASSPTGRNQPQHF.

The chain has TRBV11-3 and TRBJ2-1; no definite D call. Deletions cut 0 bases from V and 9 bases from J, with 9 bases between. Looked up from germline, CDR1 is SGHNT and CDR2 is YENEEA. The CDR3 has 13 residues. CDR3 sequence reads: CASSLDGATEQFF. The CDR3 nucleotides read TGTGCCAGCAGCTTAGATGGAGCTACTGAGCAGTTCTTC.

The rearrangement links TRBV7-2 to TRBJ1-2; no clear D gene. V was cut by 2 bases and J by 10 bases, with 14 bases left in between. This CDR3 contains 13 residues. Germline V gene data show CDR1 as SGHTA and CDR2 as FQGNSA. In DNA form, the CDR3 reads TGTGCCAGCAGCTTAAATAACGGTCGCCACTACACCTTC. It translates to CASSLNNGRHYTF.

The V gene is TRBV10-3, the J gene TRBJ2-7; D gene unclear. The CDR3 totals 13 residues. Germline V gives CDR1 ENHRY, CDR2 SYGVKD. The V and J ends lost 0 bases and 2 bases respectively, with 5 bases between them. Here the CDR3 DNA reads TGTGCCATCAGTGAGTCGAGTCCCTACGAGCAGTACTTC. This translates into CAISESSPYEQYF.

This clone has more than one count but fewer than ten. The chain couples TRBV7-3 to TRBJ2-7; 9 nucleotides line up with TRBD2. Germline CDR1 is SGHTA and CDR2 is FQGTGA. Unmatched junction bases numbered 7, after V lost 1 base and J lost 3 bases. CDR3 length equals 16 residues. CDR3 nucleotide sequence: TGTGCCAGCAGCTTAATGGCCGTGACTAGCGGCTACGAGCAGTACTTC. It specifies CASSLMAVTSGYEQYF.

The chain uses TRBV6-4 and TRBJ2-5; 13 nucleotides line up with TRBD2. The CDR3 is made up of 16 amino acids. The V and J ends lost 2 bases and 2 bases, in that order; junction bases with no gene match: 2. Per the germline V gene, CDR1 is MRHNA and CDR2 is SNTAGT. The DNA of the CDR3 is TGTGCCAGCAGTGACCTGACTAGCGGGGGGCAAGAGACCCAGTACTTC. It is translated as CASSDLTSGGQETQYF.

The CDR3 DNA reads TGCGCCAGCAGCCCCCTGGTGGGAGGGGACACTGAAGCTTTCTTT. Protein sequence: CASSPLVGGDTEAFF. This rearrangement joins TRBV4-3 to TRBJ1-1, with TRBD1 as a possible D gene (5 bases). This CDR3 region has 15 residues. Between the trimmed V and J ends, which lost 4 bases and 3 bases, there was a span of 15 bases. CDR1 is LGHNA and CDR2 is YSLEER in the germline V gene.

The gene calls are TRBV28 and TRBJ2-3, with 8 bases fitting TRBD1. V was pared by 8 bases and J by 1 base, with 8 bases of the junction left unmatched. Germline V gives CDR1 MDHEN, CDR2 SYDVKM. The CDR3 extends over 15 amino acids. DNA for the CDR3: TGTGCCAGCCCGTGGGGGGACAGGTGCACAGATACGCAGTATTTT. Translated, it gives CASPWGDRCTDTQYF.

The J gene is TRBJ1-2, the V gene TRBV5-1; 10 bases agree with TRBD1. Germline assignment: CDR1 SGHRS and CDR2 YFSETQ. Losses at the gene ends were 4 bases for V and 6 bases for J; bases not matched to a gene: 12. The CDR3 is 16 residues long. CDR3 in DNA: TGCGCCAGCAGCGGGGGGACAGGGGCGCGGATAGATGGCTACACCTTC. Translating gives CASSGGTGARIDGYTF.

The chain has TRBV30 and TRBJ1-5; 7 bases line up with TRBD1. The CDR3 contains 17 residues. V trimming: 3 bases; J trimming: 4 bases; junction bases outside the gene matches: 15. The germline V gene has CDR1 GTSNPN and CDR2 SVGIG (reference sequence). The CDR3 DNA reads TGTGCCTGGAGCGGAAGCCGGGACAGTGTGGGAAATCAGCCCCAGCATTTT. Its translation: CAWSGSRDSVGNQPQHF.

The V gene is TRBV5-4, the J gene TRBJ1-2, with TRBD1 matching over 7 bases. The length of the CDR3 is 12 residues. Germline CDR1 SGHNT, CDR2 YYREEE (reference sequence). Trimming removed 4 bases from V and 13 bases from J; junction bases left unmatched: 10. The CDR3 sequence: CASSDKTGDCTF. CDR3 coding DNA: TGTGCCAGCAGCGATAAAACAGGGGATTGCACCTTC.

The chain carries TRBV9 and TRBJ2-3; 8 bases are shared with TRBD2. The ends lost 0 bases at V and 6 bases at J; junction bases unmatched: 3. This CDR3 has 14 residues. CDR1 is SGDLS and CDR2 is YYNGEE in the germline V gene. The CDR3 region is CASSVVSGEDTQYF. In DNA, the CDR3 is TGTGCCAGCAGCGTAGTTAGCGGGGAGGATACGCAGTATTTT.

CDR3 bases: TGTGCCACCAGCAATTTACAGGGGGCCTATGAGCAGTTCTTC. Translation: CATSNLQGAYEQFF. The rearrangement links TRBV15 to TRBJ2-1; 9 bases agree with TRBD1. CDR3 length: 14 residues. CDR1 is LNHNV, CDR2 YYDKDF, per germline (reference sequence). With 4 bases clipped from V and 8 bases from J, the junction kept 6 bases outside the gene matches.

The V call is TRBV6-1, the J call TRBJ2-7; 9 bases line up with TRBD1. CDR1 is MNHNS and CDR2 is SASEGT in the germline V gene. V shed 4 bases and J 3 bases; nucleotides not matched to a gene: 13. This CDR3 is 17 amino acids long. CDR3 in DNA: TGTGCCAGCAGTGTGAGGTGGGGACAGGGATTTAGCTACGAGCAGTACTTC. Its translation is CASSVRWGQGFSYEQYF.

This clone was seen once. V gene TRBV4-1 combines with J gene TRBJ2-2, with D possibly being TRBD1 (5 bases). This CDR3 comprises 18 residues. V shed 1 base and J shed 4 bases, with 19 bases lying between them. CDR1 is MGHRA, CDR2 YSYEKL, per germline. CDR3 residues: CASSQGRIRQPSTGELFF. The DNA of the CDR3 is TGCGCCAGCAGCCAAGGGCGAATTAGACAGCCCAGCACCGGGGAGCTGTTTTTT.

The rearrangement joins TRBV28 to TRBJ1-5, with D possibly being TRBD1 (5 bases). V was trimmed by 6 bases and J by 1 base, leaving 10 bases between them. Germline V CDR1 and CDR2: MDHEN, SYDVKM. The CDR3 is made up of 14 amino acids. For the CDR3, the DNA is TGTGCCAGCAGCCCCGGGGGGAGCAATCAGCCCCAGCATTTT. It translates to CASSPGGSNQPQHF.

The gene calls are TRBV7-3 and TRBJ2-1; D possibly corresponds to TRBD1 (5 bases). The germline V and J ends were trimmed by 5 bases and 9 bases, with 17 bases remaining between them. Germline lookup yields CDR1 SGHTA and CDR2 FQGTGA. The CDR3 covers 14 residues. This CDR3 is CASSPNDSPGEQFF. CDR3 DNA: TGTGCCAGCAGCCCGAATGACAGTCCCGGTGAGCAGTTCTTC.

This chain uses TRBV3-1 (or the pseudogene TRBV3-2) with TRBJ2-3, with D possibly TRBD2 on 6 matching bases. The CDR3 is made up of 14 amino acids. The germline CDR1 and CDR2 sequences are LGHDT and YNNKEL (reference sequence). Trimming stripped 1 base from V and 3 bases from J, with 8 bases between. The CDR3 region has the DNA TGTGCCAGCAGCCAAGGGGCGGGGACAGATACGCAGTATTTT. This sequence encodes CASSQGAGTDTQYF.

This clone was seen more than once but under ten times. The chain combines TRBV24-1 with TRBJ1-2; possible D gene TRBD1, 6 bases. Looked up from germline, CDR1 is KGHDR and CDR2 is SFDVKD. Trimming took off 9 bases at V and 4 bases at J, with 11 bases between the two ends. There are 12 residues in the CDR3. CDR3 sequence reads: CATSDSSYGYTF. CDR3 coding DNA: TGTGCCACCTCGGACAGTTCCTATGGCTACACCTTC.

The chain combines TRBV6-1 with TRBJ1-1, with D maybe TRBD1 (6 bases). Germline V lookup: CDR1 MNHNS, CDR2 SASEGT. Trimming removed 1 base at V and 9 bases at J, with 21 bases between. The CDR3 runs to 16 residues. Here the CDR3 DNA reads TGTGCCAGCAGTGAAGTCCGGGGGGCCAGGATGAGTAAAGCTTTCTTT. It encodes CASSEVRGARMSKAFF.

The chain combines TRBV15 with TRBJ2-7; no firm D call. Trimming took 0 bases from V and 7 from J, leaving 13 bases between them. Germline V gives CDR1 LNHNV, CDR2 YYDKDF (reference sequence). CDR3 length: 14 residues. The CDR3 nucleotides read TGTGCCACCAGCAGAGATAGAGTAACGGGTGAGCAGTACTTC. Translation gives CATSRDRVTGEQYF.

This clone was seen a handful of times. The V and J genes are TRBV7-9 and TRBJ2-1, with 7 bases lining up with TRBD2. Germline CDR1 reads SEHNR; CDR2 reads FQNEAQ (reference sequence). This CDR3 has 16 amino acids. The ends lost 2 bases at V and 1 base at J; junction bases unmatched: 5. CDR3 in amino acids: CASSLLSSGSYNEQFF. CDR3 sequence (DNA): TGTGCCAGCAGCTTATTATCTAGCGGATCCTACAATGAGCAGTTCTTC.

The rearrangement joins TRBV19 to TRBJ2-7; 15 nucleotides align to TRBD2. Germline V gene sequence: CDR1 LNHDA, CDR2 SQIVND (reference sequence). V shed 6 bases and J 1 base; nucleotides not matched to a gene: 10. CDR3 length: 18 amino acids. The CDR3 protein is CASSNAGTSGRLSYEQYF. The CDR3 coding sequence is TGTGCCAGTAGCAACGCCGGGACTAGCGGGAGGTTATCCTACGAGCAGTACTTC.

The chain carries TRBV28 and TRBJ1-6; 7 bases agree with TRBD1. The CDR3 is made up of 14 amino acids. Trimming at V came to 6 bases and at J to 6 bases, leaving 5 bases not matched to a gene. The germline V gene encodes CDR1 MDHEN and CDR2 SYDVKM. CDR3: CASSTGTVNSPLHF. CDR3 DNA: TGTGCCAGCAGCACCGGGACAGTTAATTCACCCCTCCACTTT.